The 25 T cell receptor beta chains below were found in one sample sequenced in a study of shared clonotypes between healthy human individuals (dated by TCRdb to about 2020). CD8 naive samples were obtained by positive selection for CCR7 among CD45RO-negative cells, yielding a CD45RA+CCR7+ population from which TemRA cells were excluded. The protocol used for the library was the immunoSEQ multiplex PCR assay. TCRdb took over this immuneACCESS table, retaining in-frame rearrangements with V and J assigned. Such tables are incomplete; in checked studies, under half of the missing clones stem from an unresolved V gene, and the remainder is unexplained. The sample table holds hundreds of thousands of clones, of which roughly nine tenths were seen once. In total, the top ten clones hold 24% of the sample. The material sequenced was naive CD8+ T cells sorted from blood. The sample's cell subset or site label, decoded: CD45RA+CCR7+. The receptor set was obtained from a man under 40 in good health.

This clone has just a few counts. The J gene is TRBJ2-7, the V gene TRBV7-3, with TRBD1 identical over 7 bases. Germline CDR1 SGHTA, CDR2 FQGTGA. J lost 0 bases, V lost 5 bases, and 4 bases had no gene match. The CDR3 totals 14 residues. CDR3 sequence (DNA): TGTGCCAGCAGCACAGGGGTGGACTCCTACGAGCAGTACTTC. Its translation: CASSTGVDSYEQYF.

This clone was picked up a small number of times. The chain has TRBV30 and TRBJ2-1; TRBD2 aligns across 7 bases. The CDR3 runs 13 residues. CDR1 GTSNPN and CDR2 SVGIG come from the germline V gene (reference sequence). The trim removed 3 bases at V and 9 bases at J, leaving 8 bases unmatched. CDR3 nucleotide sequence: TGTGCCTGGAGCCCGGGAGCGGGGAGTGAGCAGTTCTTC. Its protein product is CAWSPGAGSEQFF.

The chain employs TRBV6-5 and TRBJ2-1; D may match TRBD1 or TRBD2 (5 bases each). Germline V gives CDR1 MNHEY, CDR2 SVGAGI. V was shortened by 0 bases and J by 2 bases, with 8 bases between the two germline ends. CDR3 size: 15 residues. The CDR3 DNA reads as TGTGCCAGCAGTTACTCGGGACCCCCCTACAATGAGCAGTTCTTC. Its protein is CASSYSGPPYNEQFF.

The J gene is TRBJ1-1, the V gene TRBV5-4; D possibly corresponds to TRBD1 (6 bases). Trimming stripped 4 bases from V and 0 bases from J, with 16 bases between. The CDR3 has 16 residues. The germline CDR1 and CDR2 sequences are SGHNT and YYREEE (reference sequence). The CDR3 reads CASSPQGSVVNTEAFF. CDR3 DNA: TGTGCCAGCAGCCCACAGGGAAGTGTGGTGAACACTGAAGCTTTCTTT.

This clone was counted once. This sequence joins TRBV7-9 and TRBJ2-3; 15 nucleotides match TRBD2. After removal of 4 bases from V and 6 bases from J, the junction contained 5 bases not matched to a gene. The CDR3 extends over 16 amino acids. CDR1 and CDR2 (germline): SEHNR, FQNEAQ (reference sequence). CDR3 in amino acids: CASSSRTSGRVDTQYF. CDR3 coding DNA: TGTGCCAGCAGCTCCCGGACTAGCGGGAGGGTTGATACGCAGTATTTT.

This clone was seen once. One end of the junction does not line up with germline, which may come from a read error. The genes are TRBV5-1 and TRBJ2-5; 9 bases line up with TRBD1. Germline CDR1 SGHRS, CDR2 YFSETQ. The CDR3 is 16 amino acids. CDR3 amino acids: CASSLVRTGARETQYF. Here the CDR3 DNA reads TGCGCCAGCAGTTTGGTCCGGACAGGGGCGAGAGAGACCCAGTACTTC.

V usage is TRBV19 and J usage is TRBJ2-6; a weak D match, TRBD1 (7 bases). This CDR3 contains 16 residues. V dropped 5 bases and J dropped 0 bases, with 11 bases sitting between them. CDR1 and CDR2 from the germline V gene are LNHDA and SQIVND (reference sequence). The CDR3 DNA is TGTGCCAGTAGTCGGGGGACAGACTCTGGGGCCAACGTCCTGACTTTC. It specifies CASSRGTDSGANVLTF.

The DNA of the CDR3 is TGCGCCAGCAGCTTGGAGGGCACCTCCTACGAGCAGTACTTC. It specifies CASSLEGTSYEQYF. The chain carries TRBV5-1 and TRBJ2-7, with D uncertain. The CDR3 is made up of 14 amino acids. Germline assignment: CDR1 SGHRS and CDR2 YFSETQ. V was shortened by 0 bases and J by 0 bases, with 7 bases between the two germline ends.

V gene TRBV25-1 combines with J gene TRBJ2-5; D unclear. Germline assignment: CDR1 MGHDK and CDR2 SYGVNS. The CDR3 length is 12 residues. The V end lost 4 bases, the J end lost 5 bases, and 8 bases lay between the germline ends. CDR3 in amino acids: CASSAHRETQYF. The CDR3 nucleotides read TGTGCCAGCAGTGCCCACCGGGAGACCCAGTACTTC.

CDR3 sequence: CASSYDKSRDEQFF. Here the CDR3 DNA reads TGTGCCAGCAGCTATGATAAGAGCAGGGATGAGCAGTTCTTC. The V call is TRBV6-4, the J call TRBJ2-1, with D tentatively TRBD1 (5 bases). The CDR3 has 14 residues. V gave up 6 bases and J gave up 8 bases, with 17 bases separating them. Germline V gene data show CDR1 as MRHNA and CDR2 as SNTAGT.

This clone was picked up one time. The chain recombines TRBV6-5 with TRBJ2-2; D is uncertain. V shed 2 bases and J shed 8 bases, with 12 bases lying between them. Germline V gene sequence: CDR1 MNHEY, CDR2 SVGAGI. The CDR3 is 14 amino acids. The CDR3 region has the DNA TGTGCCAGCAGTTACACCCTGGGGTCTGGGGAGCTGTTTTTT. Protein: CASSYTLGSGELFF.

J is TRBJ2-7 and V is TRBV19; TRBD1 aligns across 7 bases. The CDR3 consists of 15 residues. The germline V gene encodes CDR1 LNHDA and CDR2 SQIVND (reference sequence). After removal of 3 bases from V and 2 bases from J, the junction contained 7 bases not matched to a gene. This chain's CDR3 is CASSMEQGQTYEQYF. CDR3 bases: TGTGCCAGTAGTATGGAGCAGGGACAGACCTACGAGCAGTACTTC. Full variable domain (remainder filled in from reference TRBV19 and TRBJ2-7): DGGITQSPKYLFRKEGQNVTLSCEQNLNHDAMYWYRQDPGQGLRLIYYSQIVNDFQKGDIAEGYSVSREKKESFPLTVTSAQKNPTAFYLCASSMEQGQTYEQYFGPGTRLTVT.

The chain employs TRBV6-5 and TRBJ2-1; no definite D call. V shed 0 bases and J shed 5 bases, with 14 bases lying between them. Germline V CDR1 and CDR2: MNHEY, SVGAGI. This CDR3 is built from 16 residues. This CDR3 is CASSYSISVDNNEQFF. The DNA of the CDR3 is TGTGCCAGCAGTTACTCGATATCTGTAGACAACAATGAGCAGTTCTTC.

The CDR3 protein is CASRGASGELEQFF. The CDR3 nucleotides are TGTGCCAGCAGAGGGGCTAGCGGGGAGCTCGAGCAGTTCTTC. The rearrangement uses TRBV11-2 and TRBJ2-1; 9 nucleotides agree with TRBD2. The CDR3 sequence is 14 residues long. CDR1 and CDR2 (germline): SGHAT, FQNNGV. V lost 6 bases, J lost 10 bases, and 10 bases stayed unmatched.

The rearrangement uses TRBV7-9 and TRBJ1-2, with 9 bases fitting TRBD1. The CDR3 sequence is 14 residues long. CDR1 is SEHNR, CDR2 FQNEAQ, per germline (reference sequence). Losses at the gene ends were 5 bases for V and 4 bases for J; bases not matched to a gene: 5. CDR3 loop: CASSPQGASYGYTF. In DNA form, the CDR3 reads TGTGCCAGCAGCCCACAGGGGGCGAGCTATGGCTACACCTTC.

The V and J genes are TRBV5-1 and TRBJ2-4, with no clear D. Trimming took off 4 bases at V and 0 bases at J, with 8 bases between the two ends. From germline, CDR1 is SGHRS and CDR2 YFSETQ. This CDR3 is built from 14 residues. The CDR3 DNA reads TGCGCCAGCAGCCCGGCTCTAGCCAAAAACATTCAGTACTTC. It specifies CASSPALAKNIQYF.

The chain carries TRBV13 and TRBJ2-2; D gene ambiguous. This CDR3 contains 14 residues. V dropped 3 bases and J dropped 5 bases, with 10 bases sitting between them. The germline gives CDR1 PRHDT, CDR2 FYEKMQ (reference sequence). CDR3 region: CASSFFGQTGELFF. CDR3 coding DNA: TGTGCCAGCAGCTTCTTCGGGCAGACCGGGGAGCTGTTTTTT. Full variable domain (remainder filled in from reference TRBV13 and TRBJ2-2): AAGVIQSPRHLIKEKRETATLKCYPIPRHDTVYWYQQGPGQDPQFLISFYEKMQSDKGSIPDRFSAQQFSDYHSELNMSSLELGDSALYFCASSFFGQTGELFFGEGSRLTVL.

The sample holds one count of this clone. The CDR3 DNA reads as TGTGCCAGCAGGACAACAGGGGGATACGAGCAGTACTTC. Translating gives CASRTTGGYEQYF. V gene TRBV7-9 combines with J gene TRBJ2-7; TRBD1 matches at 8 bases. The V gene end was trimmed by 6 bases and the J gene end by 4 bases; junction bases not matched to a gene: 5. Germline CDR1 and CDR2: SEHNR and FQNEAQ (reference sequence). The CDR3 contains 13 residues.

The chain uses TRBV7-2 and TRBJ2-2, with TRBD2 as a possible D gene (5 bases). The CDR3 contains 15 residues. Germline values: CDR1 SGHTA, CDR2 FQGNSA. V was cut by 5 bases and J by 6 bases, with 16 bases left in between. Here the CDR3 reads CASSPPPGFAGELFF. Here the CDR3 DNA reads TGTGCCAGCAGCCCACCCCCGGGGTTTGCCGGGGAGCTGTTTTTT.

This chain connects TRBV7-3 to TRBJ2-1; 14 bases line up with TRBD2. After removal of 5 bases from V and 14 bases from J, the junction contained 11 bases not matched to a gene. Looked up from germline, CDR1 is SGHTA and CDR2 is FQGTGA. The CDR3 is 15 residues long. CDR3 region: CASSPPPGTSGGEFF. In DNA form, the CDR3 reads TGTGCCAGCAGCCCCCCTCCCGGGACTAGCGGGGGCGAGTTCTTC.

The V and J genes are TRBV7-9 and TRBJ2-1; 13 bases fit TRBD2. The V and J ends lost 8 bases and 6 bases, in that order; junction bases with no gene match: 7. The V gene's germline CDR1 is SEHNR and CDR2 FQNEAQ (reference sequence). This CDR3 comprises 15 residues. CDR3 region: CASGRLAGGANEQFF. The CDR3 bases are TGTGCCAGCGGGAGACTAGCGGGAGGAGCCAATGAGCAGTTCTTC.

As to this clone: Other DNA sequences in the same sample also yield this CDR3. The J gene is TRBJ2-7, the V gene TRBV7-6, with D possibly being TRBD1 or TRBD2 (5 bases each). The germline V and J ends were trimmed by 4 bases and 2 bases, with 12 bases remaining between them. The CDR3 is made up of 14 amino acids. The germline V gene has CDR1 SGHVS and CDR2 FNYEAQ. The CDR3 sequence is CASSSGFGAYEQYF. In DNA form, the CDR3 reads TGTGCCAGCAGCTCAGGGTTCGGGGCCTACGAGCAGTACTTC.

The chain is built from TRBV2 and TRBJ2-3, with no clear D. Trimming shortened V by 5 bases and J by 2 bases, and 8 bases separated the two germline ends. The CDR3 loop spans 13 amino acids. Germline CDR1 and CDR2: SNHLY and FYNNEI. CDR3: CASSFSYTDTQYF. As DNA, the CDR3 is TGTGCCAGCAGTTTTTCCTACACAGATACGCAGTATTTT.

The rearrangement uses TRBV7-2 and TRBJ2-3; 9 nucleotides match TRBD2. This CDR3 region has 17 residues. Germline assignment: CDR1 SGHTA and CDR2 FQGNSA. Trimming took 3 bases from V and 6 from J; bases not matched to a gene: 13. In DNA form, the CDR3 reads TGTGCCAGCAGCTTCATAGCGGGTAGCGGGAGTTCGGATACGCAGTATTTT. This translates into CASSFIAGSGSSDTQYF.

The chain employs TRBV27 and TRBJ2-7, with D hard to call. CDR1 is MNHEY and CDR2 is SMNVEV in the germline V gene (reference sequence). The CDR3 runs 16 residues. The V end was cut by 1 base, the J end by 1 base, with 14 bases between. CDR3 protein: CASSLYRPTISYEQYF. CDR3 coding DNA: TGTGCCAGCAGTTTATATCGTCCTACAATTTCCTACGAGCAGTACTTC.